A selection of T cell receptor beta chains follows, all from one sample in a study of blood T cell repertoires in COVID-19. This table comes from immunoSEQ multiplex PCR, and its TCRdb copy is limited to in-frame clones, with some not included. The sample carries some 230,000 clones, approximately 84% recorded once. Sequenced input: PBMCs or T cells enriched from blood (not recorded which). All receptors derive from a man aged 35 to 55 who had recovered from COVID-19. CDR3s include the opening cysteine and the closing phenylalanine or tryptophan. A D gene is named only where the DNA matches it firmly. Rows give clone size only sometimes, using once, few, many, or a class for an expanded clone.

CDR3nt: TGCGCCAGCAGCCCGAAAGGACAGGGCTACACAGATACGCAGTATTTT
CDR3aa: CASSPKGQGYTDTQYF
d_gene: TRBD1
v_gene: TRBV5-1
j_gene: TRBJ2-3
abundance: .

CDR3nt: TGTGCCAGCAGTTCGGTTCATCAGCCCCAGCATTTT
CDR3aa: CASSSVHQPQHF
d_gene: .
v_gene: TRBV12-3/TRBV12-4
j_gene: TRBJ1-5
abundance: .

CDR3nt: TGTGCCAGCAGCGGGTTACACCGAGAGACCCAGTACTTC
CDR3aa: CASSGLHRETQYF
d_gene: .
v_gene: TRBV9
j_gene: TRBJ2-5
abundance: .

CDR3nt: TGTGCCACCAGTGCGGCAGGGGGGTACGAGCAGTACTTC
CDR3aa: CATSAAGGYEQYF
d_gene: .
v_gene: TRBV24-1
j_gene: TRBJ2-7
abundance: .

CDR3nt: TGTGCCAGCAGCGGGGCAGTGGGGTTAGGGCAATCACCCCTCCACTTT
CDR3aa: CASSGAVGLGQSPLHF
d_gene: .
v_gene: TRBV7-2
j_gene: TRBJ1-6
abundance: .

CDR3nt: TGTGCCAGCAGCCTCCGGGACAGGGACTTATACGGGGCCAACGTCCTGACTTTC
CDR3aa: CASSLRDRDLYGANVLTF
d_gene: TRBD1
v_gene: TRBV3-1/TRBV3-2
j_gene: TRBJ2-6
abundance: .

CDR3nt: TGCGCCAGCAGCGGCACGGCTTCGGGAGAGCAGTACTTC
CDR3aa: CASSGTASGEQYF
d_gene: .
v_gene: TRBV5-1
j_gene: TRBJ2-7
abundance: few

CDR3nt: TGTGCCAGCATGCCCCAGACAGGGGGCTTCCGTGGCTACACCTTC
CDR3aa: CASMPQTGGFRGYTF
d_gene: TRBD1
v_gene: TRBV6-5
j_gene: TRBJ1-2
abundance: .

CDR3nt: TGTGCCAGCAGCGGGTTCGAAAGCGGGGGGGCTAGCACAGATACGCAGTATTTT
CDR3aa: CASSGFESGGASTDTQYF
d_gene: TRBD2
v_gene: TRBV7-9
j_gene: TRBJ2-3
abundance: .

CDR3nt: TGTGCCAGCAGCGTAGAACGCGGAGCCGATACGCAGTATTTT
CDR3aa: CASSVERGADTQYF
d_gene: .
v_gene: TRBV9
j_gene: TRBJ2-3
abundance: .

CDR3nt: TGTGCCAGCAGCGCGAGGTCAATCCAAGAGACCCAGTACTTC
CDR3aa: CASSARSIQETQYF
d_gene: .
v_gene: TRBV7-2
j_gene: TRBJ2-5
abundance: .

CDR3nt: TGTGCCAGCAGCCAAGGAACAGGGGGGAATCAGCCCCAGCATTTT
CDR3aa: CASSQGTGGNQPQHF
d_gene: TRBD1
v_gene: TRBV3-1/TRBV3-2
j_gene: TRBJ1-5
abundance: .

CDR3nt: TGTGCCAGCAGCGTAGCCACAGGGGGCGAAATATCCTACGAGCAGTACTTC
CDR3aa: CASSVATGGEISYEQYF
d_gene: TRBD1
v_gene: TRBV9
j_gene: TRBJ2-7
abundance: .

CDR3nt: TGTGCCAGCAGCGCCGGACAGGGATTTAGCCCCTACGAGCAGTACTTC
CDR3aa: CASSAGQGFSPYEQYF
d_gene: TRBD1
v_gene: TRBV9
j_gene: TRBJ2-7
abundance: .

CDR3nt: TGCGCCAGCAGCCAAGATTGGGACAGGGGGCGTTCAGATACGCAGTATTTT
CDR3aa: CASSQDWDRGRSDTQYF
d_gene: TRBD1
v_gene: TRBV4-3
j_gene: TRBJ2-3
abundance: .